This T cell receptor (beta chain) was retrieved from a study of regulatory T cells in long-lasting Graves disease. At the level of the study: Positive TSH receptor antibodies alongside over 5 years of antithyroid drugs were what marked Graves' disease as persistent.

With respect to this clonotype: Its specificity is not known.

Study-level findings and limits: TRBV28, TRBJ1-2 and TRBJ2-5 were favored in persistent disease.

Time point specified: persistent/refractory GD, antithyroid drugs over 5 years with positive TRAb. From PBMCs, RNA was extracted and then used to make the TCR library. Building of the TCR beta libraries involved iRepertoire HTBI primers and Arm-PCR of CDR3 regions. The authors' processing: The study identified 50 to 70 TRBV and 13 to 15 TRBJ segments across samples. TCRdb itself ran the multiplex PCR reads through MiXCR, one entry per CDR3 protein. For this entry, the V and J calls and clone size follow TCRdb and not the study's own pipeline. The table lists roughly 400,000 distinct CDR3 sequences, about a fifth of them singletons. The CDR3 has 14 residues. The V and J ends lost 4 bases and 5 bases respectively, with 15 bases between them. Germline CDR1 is SGHRS and CDR2 is YFSETQ.

The input for sequencing was peripheral blood mononuclear cells (PBMCs), taken when the disease was refractory, from a patient treated with antithyroid drugs. This receptor was identified in a female donor with Graves disease. This chain connects TRBV5-1 to TRBJ1-2, with D perhaps matching TRBD1 (6 bases). Here the CDR3 reads CASSMLQGVYGYTF. Written as DNA, the CDR3 is TGCGCCAGCAGCATGCTACAGGGCGTATATGGCTACACCTTC.